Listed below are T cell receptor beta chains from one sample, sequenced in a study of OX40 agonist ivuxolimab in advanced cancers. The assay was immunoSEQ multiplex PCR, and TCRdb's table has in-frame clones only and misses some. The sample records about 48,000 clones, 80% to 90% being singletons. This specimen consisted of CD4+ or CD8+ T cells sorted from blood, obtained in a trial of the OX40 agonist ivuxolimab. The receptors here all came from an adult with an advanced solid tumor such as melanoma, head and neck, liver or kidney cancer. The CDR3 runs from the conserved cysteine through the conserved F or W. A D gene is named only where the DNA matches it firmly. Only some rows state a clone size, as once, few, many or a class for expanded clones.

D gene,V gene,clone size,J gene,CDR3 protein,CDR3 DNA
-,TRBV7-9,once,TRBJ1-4,CASTRYEAGNEKLFF,TGTGCCAGCACCCGCTACGAGGCGGGTAATGAAAAACTGTTTTTT
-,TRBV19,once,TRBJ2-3,CASSIDPRQDTQYF,TGTGCCAGTAGTATAGATCCCAGGCAGGATACGCAGTATTTT
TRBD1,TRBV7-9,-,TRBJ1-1,CASSPRSPGQRNTEAFF,TGTGCCAGCAGCCCCCGCAGCCCGGGACAGCGGAACACTGAAGCTTTCTTT
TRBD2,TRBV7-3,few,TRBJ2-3,CASSTSGGAADTQYF,TGTGCCAGCAGCACCTCCGGGGGGGCTGCAGATACGCAGTATTTT
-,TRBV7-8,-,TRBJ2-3,CASSLFPGADTQYF,TGTGCCAGCAGCTTATTCCCGGGGGCAGATACGCAGTATTTT
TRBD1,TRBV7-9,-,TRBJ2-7,CASSPGQANSYEQYF,TGTGCCAGCAGCCCAGGACAGGCGAATTCCTACGAGCAGTACTTC
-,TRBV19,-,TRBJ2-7,CASSIKFSYEQYF,TGTGCCAGTAGTATTAAGTTTAGCTACGAGCAGTACTTC
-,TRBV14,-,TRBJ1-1,CASSQARLNTEAFF,TGTGCCAGCAGCCAAGCCCGCCTGAACACTGAAGCTTTCTTT
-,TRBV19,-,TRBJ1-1,CASSLNTEAFF,TGTGCCAGTAGTTTGAACACTGAAGCTTTCTTT
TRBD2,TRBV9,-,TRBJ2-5,CASSVDTLAGKAETQYF,TGTGCCAGCAGCGTAGACACACTAGCGGGAAAAGCGGAGACCCAGTACTTC
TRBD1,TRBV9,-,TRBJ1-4,CASSAPLTGPGEEKLFF,TGTGCCAGCAGCGCCCCCCTGACAGGGCCCGGTGAAGAAAAACTGTTTTTT
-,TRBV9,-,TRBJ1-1,CASSGGAAEAFF,TGTGCCAGCAGCGGGGGGGCGGCAGAAGCTTTCTTT
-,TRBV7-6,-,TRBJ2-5,CASSLDTAGGEVTQYF,TGTGCCAGCAGCTTAGATACAGCCGGAGGGGAAGTGACCCAGTACTTC
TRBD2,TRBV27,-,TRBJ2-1,CASFTGTSGGAYNEQFF,TGTGCCAGCTTTACCGGGACTAGCGGGGGGGCCTACAATGAGCAGTTCTTC
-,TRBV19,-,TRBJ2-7,CASRPGLGGYEQYF,TGTGCCAGTAGACCGGGACTGGGGGGCTACGAGCAGTACTTC
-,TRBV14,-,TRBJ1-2,CASSQAVSGVYGYTF,TGTGCCAGCAGCCAAGCCGTTTCAGGGGTCTATGGCTACACCTTC
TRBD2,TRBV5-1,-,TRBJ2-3,CASSLAQGGPDTDTQYF,TGCGCCAGCAGCCTGGCGCAGGGAGGGCCCGACACAGATACGCAGTATTTT
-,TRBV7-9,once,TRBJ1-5,CASSLSSGGQPQHF,TGTGCCAGCAGCTTGTCATCCGGGGGTCAGCCCCAGCATTTT
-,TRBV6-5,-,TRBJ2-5,CASSWAARIQETQYF,TGTGCCAGCAGTTGGGCAGCTCGGATCCAAGAGACCCAGTACTTC
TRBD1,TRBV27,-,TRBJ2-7,CASSTEEQGTYEQYF,TGTGCCAGCAGTACCGAAGAACAGGGGACCTACGAGCAGTACTTC
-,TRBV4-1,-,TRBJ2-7,CASSQEAGLYEQYF,TGCGCCAGCAGCCAAGAAGCAGGACTCTACGAGCAGTACTTC
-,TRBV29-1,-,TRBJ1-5,CSVADGSNQPQHF,TGCAGCGTTGCGGACGGGAGCAATCAGCCCCAGCATTTT
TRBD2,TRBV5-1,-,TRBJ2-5,CASSLGELAGSLETQYF,TGCGCCAGCAGCTTGGGGGAACTAGCGGGGTCTTTGGAGACCCAGTACTTC
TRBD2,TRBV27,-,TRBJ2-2,CASSLAGAPFSGELFF,TGTGCCAGCAGTCTAGCGGGGGCCCCATTCTCCGGGGAGCTGTTTTTT
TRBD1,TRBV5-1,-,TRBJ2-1,CASSSLTSTGSSYNEQFF,TGCGCCAGCAGCTCCCTCACTTCGACAGGGAGCTCCTACAATGAGCAGTTCTTC
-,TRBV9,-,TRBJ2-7,CASSVDGSYEQYF,TGTGCCAGCAGCGTAGATGGCAGCTACGAGCAGTACTTC
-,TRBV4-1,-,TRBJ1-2,CASSQSGAYGYTF,TGCGCCAGCAGCCAATCAGGGGCCTATGGCTACACCTTC
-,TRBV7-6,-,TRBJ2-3,CASSSLTGDTQYF,TGTGCCAGCAGCTCACTAACGGGGGATACGCAGTATTTT
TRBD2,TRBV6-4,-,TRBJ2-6,CASSASGGGSGANVLTF,TGTGCCAGCAGCGCTAGCGGGGGGGGCTCTGGGGCCAACGTCCTGACTTTC
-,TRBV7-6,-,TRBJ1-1,CASSPYPRQTLNTEAFF,TGTGCCAGCAGCCCATACCCTCGACAGACCCTGAACACTGAAGCTTTCTTT
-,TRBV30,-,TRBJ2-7,CAWSRDGNYEQYF,TGTGCCTGGAGCCGGGACGGCAACTACGAGCAGTACTTC
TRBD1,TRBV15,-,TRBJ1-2,CATSREGQLPNYGYTF,TGTGCCACCAGCAGGGAGGGACAGCTGCCTAACTATGGCTACACCTTC
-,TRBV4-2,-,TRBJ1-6,CASSQDQGGYNSPLHF,TGTGCCAGCAGCCAAGATCAAGGGGGTTATAATTCACCCCTCCACTTT
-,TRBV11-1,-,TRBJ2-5,CASSPAGLETQYF,TGTGCCAGCAGCCCAGCAGGGCTGGAGACCCAGTACTTC
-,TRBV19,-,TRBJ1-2,CASRDDGYGYTF,TGTGCCAGTAGGGATGACGGCTATGGCTACACCTTC
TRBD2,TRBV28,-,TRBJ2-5,CASTGLRDQETQYF,TGTGCCAGCACGGGACTACGTGATCAAGAGACCCAGTACTTC
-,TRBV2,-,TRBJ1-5,CASSPGGARQPQHF,TGTGCCAGCAGCCCTGGGGGGGCGAGGCAGCCCCAGCATTTT
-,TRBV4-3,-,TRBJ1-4,CASSQDGAGNEKLFF,TGCGCCAGCAGCCAAGACGGGGCAGGGAATGAAAAACTGTTTTTT
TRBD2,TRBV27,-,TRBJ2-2,CASSSSGGAGELFF,TGTGCCAGCAGTAGCAGCGGGGGCGCCGGGGAGCTGTTTTTT
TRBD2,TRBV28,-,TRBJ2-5,CASLPLELAGGPGETQYF,TGTGCCAGCCTGCCCCTCGAACTAGCGGGGGGGCCAGGGGAGACCCAGTACTTC
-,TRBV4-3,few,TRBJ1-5,CASSQDRSEYQPQHF,TGCGCCAGCAGCCAAGATCGGAGCGAATATCAGCCCCAGCATTTT
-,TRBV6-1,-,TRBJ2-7,CASEAQTAGYEQYF,TGTGCCAGCGAGGCCCAGACTGCCGGCTACGAGCAGTACTTC
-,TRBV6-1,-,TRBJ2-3,CASSADLTELSTDTQYF,TGTGCCAGCAGTGCCGATCTGACAGAGCTGAGCACAGATACGCAGTATTTT
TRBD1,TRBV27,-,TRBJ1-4,CASSPLGDRTPTNEKLFF,TGTGCCAGCAGTCCCCTGGGGGACAGGACCCCAACTAATGAAAAACTGTTTTTT
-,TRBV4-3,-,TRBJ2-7,CASSQGQGSYEQYF,TGCGCCAGCAGCCAGGGGCAAGGATCCTACGAGCAGTACTTC
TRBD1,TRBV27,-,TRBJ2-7,CASSVTGQAIAYEQYF,TGTGCCAGCAGTGTAACGGGACAGGCTATAGCCTACGAGCAGTACTTC
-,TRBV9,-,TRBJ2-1,CASSLAQEPNEQFF,TGTGCCAGCAGTCTTGCACAGGAACCCAATGAGCAGTTCTTC
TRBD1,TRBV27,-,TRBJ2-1,CASSILGQGGHEQFF,TGTGCCAGCAGCATCTTGGGACAGGGGGGTCATGAGCAGTTCTTC
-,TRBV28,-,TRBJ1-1,CASSSPLGRTEAFF,TGTGCCAGCAGTTCCCCTCTAGGGAGGACTGAAGCTTTCTTT
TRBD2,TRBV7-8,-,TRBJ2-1,CASSLALRQGGTYNEQFF,TGTGCCAGCAGCTTAGCACTACGGCAGGGAGGGACCTACAATGAGCAGTTCTTC
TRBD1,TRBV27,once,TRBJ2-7,CASSVDRGPYEQYF,TGTGCCAGCAGTGTCGACAGGGGGCCCTACGAGCAGTACTTC
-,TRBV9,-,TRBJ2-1,CASSPTVGPDVNNEQFF,TGTGCCAGCAGCCCCACAGTCGGTCCAGACGTCAACAATGAGCAGTTCTTC
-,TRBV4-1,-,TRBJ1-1,CASSQPAGDTEAFF,TGCGCCAGCAGCCAACCTGCAGGGGACACTGAAGCTTTCTTT
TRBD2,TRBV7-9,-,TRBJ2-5,CASSPGLAVQETQYF,TGTGCCAGCAGCCCGGGACTAGCGGTTCAAGAGACCCAGTACTTC
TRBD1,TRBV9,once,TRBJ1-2,CASSVHRDRGYGYTF,TGTGCCAGCAGCGTACACCGGGACAGAGGCTATGGCTACACCTTC